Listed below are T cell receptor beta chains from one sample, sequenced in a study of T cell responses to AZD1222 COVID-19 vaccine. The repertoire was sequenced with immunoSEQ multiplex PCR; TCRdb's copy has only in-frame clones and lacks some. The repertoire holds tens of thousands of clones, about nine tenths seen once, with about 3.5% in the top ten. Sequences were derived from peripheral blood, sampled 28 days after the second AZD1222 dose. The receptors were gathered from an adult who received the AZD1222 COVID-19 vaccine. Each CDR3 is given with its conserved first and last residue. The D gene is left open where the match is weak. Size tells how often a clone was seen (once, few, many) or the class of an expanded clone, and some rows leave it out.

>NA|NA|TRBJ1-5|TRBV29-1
TGCAGCGTTGGTTCAGGGAGCAATCAGCCCCAGCATTTT
CSVGSGSNQPQHF
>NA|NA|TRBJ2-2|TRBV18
TGTGCCAGCTCATTTATCACAGAGAACACCGGGGAGCTGTTTTTT
CASSFITENTGELFF
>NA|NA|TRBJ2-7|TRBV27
TGTGCCAGCAGTTTAGGGCGAGGGGGTCCCTACGAGCAGTACTTC
CASSLGRGGPYEQYF
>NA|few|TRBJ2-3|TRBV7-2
TGTGCCAGCAGCCCGGGACTTCGCACAGATACGCAGTATTTT
CASSPGLRTDTQYF
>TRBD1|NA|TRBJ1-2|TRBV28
TGTGCCAGCAGTCAAGCGACAGGGGACGGCTACACCTTC
CASSQATGDGYTF
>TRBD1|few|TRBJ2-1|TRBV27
TGTGCCAGCAGTTTAACTCTTGTGGCAGGGGGCCATGAGCAGTTCTTC
CASSLTLVAGGHEQFF
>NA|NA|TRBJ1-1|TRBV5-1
TGCGCCACCGGAAGAGAGGCTATGAACACTGAAGCTTTCTTT
CATGREAMNTEAFF
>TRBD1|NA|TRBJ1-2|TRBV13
TGTGCCAGCAGCTTAACAGGGGGCGGTCTTTATGGCTACACCTTC
CASSLTGGGLYGYTF
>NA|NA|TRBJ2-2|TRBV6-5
TGTGCCAGCAGTCCAACAGGGGAGGGGCTGCTGTTTTTT
CASSPTGEGLLFF
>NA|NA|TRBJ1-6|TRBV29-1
TGCAGCGTATGGACGGGTAATTCACCCCTCCACTTT
CSVWTGNSPLHF
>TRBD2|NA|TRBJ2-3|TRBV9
TGTGCCAGCAGCCAAGGACTAGCGGGATCCTCTCGGTCGGATACGCAGTATTTT
CASSQGLAGSSRSDTQYF
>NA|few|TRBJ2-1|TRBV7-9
TGTGCCAGCAGCTTAGCGGCTGGCGATGAGCAGTTCTTC
CASSLAAGDEQFF
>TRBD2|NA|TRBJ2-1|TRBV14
TGTGCCAGCAGCCAGCTAGCGGGGGTGCTCTACAATGAGCAGTTCTTC
CASSQLAGVLYNEQFF
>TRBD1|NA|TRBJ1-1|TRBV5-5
TGTGCCAGCAGCTTGGACAGGGGGAACACTGAAGCTTTCTTT
CASSLDRGNTEAFF
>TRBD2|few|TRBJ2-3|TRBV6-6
TGTGCCAGCAGTTACCCCGGGACTAGCGGAACAGATACGCAGTATTTT
CASSYPGTSGTDTQYF
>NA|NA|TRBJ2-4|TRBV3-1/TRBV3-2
TGTGCCAGCACCCTAACCGGGAGCAACATTCAGTACTTC
CASTLTGSNIQYF
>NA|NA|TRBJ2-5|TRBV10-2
TGCGCCAGCGGAGGTGGTCGGGCCCAAGAGACCCAGTACTTC
CASGGGRAQETQYF
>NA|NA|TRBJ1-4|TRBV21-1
TGTGCCAGCAGGGGGAGGGGAAGTGGAGAAAAACTGTTTTTT
CASRGRGSGEKLFF
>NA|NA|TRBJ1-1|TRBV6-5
TGTGCCTCGTATAGGGTAGGCTTGAACACTGAAGCTTTCTTT
CASYRVGLNTEAFF
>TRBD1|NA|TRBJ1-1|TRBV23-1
TGCGCCAGCCTCCCTGCGGTGGCCGGGACAGGGAAAGAGCCCTTTATGAACACTGAAGCTTTCTTT
CASLPAVAGTGKEPFMNTEAFF
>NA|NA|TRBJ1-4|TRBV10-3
TGTGCCATCAGTCCGAAGGACGGAGGAGAAAAACTGTTTTTT
CAISPKDGGEKLFF
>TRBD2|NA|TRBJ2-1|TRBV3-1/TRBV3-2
TGTGCCAGCAGCCCTCGCAGCGGGGGGGATGAGCAGTTCTTC
CASSPRSGGDEQFF
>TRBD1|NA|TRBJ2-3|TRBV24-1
TGTGCCACCAGTGATTGGACAGGAAGCACAGATACGCAGTATTTT
CATSDWTGSTDTQYF
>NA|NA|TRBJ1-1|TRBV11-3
TGTGCCAGCAGCTTAGTCGGGGGCATCACTGAAGCTTTCTTT
CASSLVGGITEAFF
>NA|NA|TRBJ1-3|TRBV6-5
TGTGCCAGCACGGCCAGGGGAAACACCATATATTTT
CASTARGNTIYF
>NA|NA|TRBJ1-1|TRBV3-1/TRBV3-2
TGTGCCAGCAGCCAATCCTTCTTGGGGGCTGAAGCTTTCTTT
CASSQSFLGAEAFF
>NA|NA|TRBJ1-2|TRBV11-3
TGTGCCAGCAGCTTAGATCGCGGGTCATATACCTTC
CASSLDRGSYTF
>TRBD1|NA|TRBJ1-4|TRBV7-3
TGTGCCAGCAGCTTAATAGTTGCAGGGGGAGATGAAAAACTGTTTTTT
CASSLIVAGGDEKLFF
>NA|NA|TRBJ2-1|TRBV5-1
TGCGCCAGCAGCTTGGGGCAGGGACACAATGAGCAGTTCTTC
CASSLGQGHNEQFF
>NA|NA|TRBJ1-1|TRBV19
TGTGCCAGTACCCCCCTTCGGGGCACTACCGAAACGGACACTGAAGCTTTCTTT
CASTPLRGTTETDTEAFF
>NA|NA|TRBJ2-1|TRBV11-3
TGTGCCAGCAGCTTAGAGTCGGGGCCTCACAATGAGCAGTTCTTC
CASSLESGPHNEQFF
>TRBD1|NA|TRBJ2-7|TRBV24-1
TGTGCCACCAGTGATTCGCGACAGGGCTCCTCCTACGAGCAGTACTTC
CATSDSRQGSSYEQYF
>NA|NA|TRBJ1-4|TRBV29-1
TGCAGCGTTGAAACTAATGAAAAACTGTTTTTT
CSVETNEKLFF
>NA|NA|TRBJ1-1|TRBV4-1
TGCGCCAGCAGCCAAGTGGGGGAAAACACTGAAGCTTTCTTT
CASSQVGENTEAFF
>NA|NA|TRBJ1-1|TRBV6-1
TGTGCCAGCAGTGAACTGGGTCAGGGCTTAACTGAAGCTTTCTTT
CASSELGQGLTEAFF
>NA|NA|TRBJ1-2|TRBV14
TGTGCCAGCGGACCAGGAGGGATGAACTATGGCTACACCTTC
CASGPGGMNYGYTF
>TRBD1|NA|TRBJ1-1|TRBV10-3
TGTGCCATCAGTGAGCCTATGACAGGGGCCGAGGAAGCTTTCTTT
CAISEPMTGAEEAFF
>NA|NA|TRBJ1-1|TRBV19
TGTGCCAGTAGTATCCGAGGGGGCACTGAAGCTTTCTTT
CASSIRGGTEAFF
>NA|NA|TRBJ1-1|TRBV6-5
TGTGCCAGCAGTTACTGGGGCTACATGAACACTGAAGCTTTCTTT
CASSYWGYMNTEAFF
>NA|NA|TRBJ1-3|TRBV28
TGTGCCAGCAGTTTACCCCAAAACACCATATATTTT
CASSLPQNTIYF
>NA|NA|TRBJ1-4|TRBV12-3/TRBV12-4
TGTGCCAGCAGTTTTTTTCAGGGAGAGCTGTTTTTT
CASSFFQGELFF
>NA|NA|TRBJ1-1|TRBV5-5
TGTGCCAGCAGCGCCCTATTAATGTTCGGACCTGAAGCTTTCTTT
CASSALLMFGPEAFF
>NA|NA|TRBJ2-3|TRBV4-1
TGCGCCAGCAGCCAGGGGGATACGCAGTATTTT
CASSQGDTQYF
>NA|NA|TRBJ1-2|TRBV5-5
TGTGCCAGCAGGCGTATCGGGAACTATGGCTACACCTTC
CASRRIGNYGYTF
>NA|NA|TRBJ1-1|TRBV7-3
TGTGCCAGCAGCTGGGAACGGGGCACTGAAGCTTTCTTT
CASSWERGTEAFF
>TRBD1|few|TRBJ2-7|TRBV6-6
TGTGCCAGCAGGAATCAGGGGGCCACTATCTACGAGCAGTACTTC
CASRNQGATIYEQYF
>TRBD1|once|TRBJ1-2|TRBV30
TGTGCCTGGAGTTTAGACAGGGGGCCTGGTGGCTACACCTTC
CAWSLDRGPGGYTF
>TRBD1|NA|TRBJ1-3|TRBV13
TGTGCCAGCAGCGGACAGGGGATAAACACCATATATTTT
CASSGQGINTIYF
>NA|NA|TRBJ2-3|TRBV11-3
TGTGCCAGCAGCCCGGCCACGAATACGCAGTATTTT
CASSPATNTQYF
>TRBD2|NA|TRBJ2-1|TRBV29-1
TGCAGCGTGGAGACTAGCGGGCCGAGCTCCTACAATGAGCAGTTCTTC
CSVETSGPSSYNEQFF